This TCR beta chain is drawn from a study of cytomegalovirus exposure and HLA in healthy donors. Germline V gene sequence: CDR1 ENHRY, CDR2 SYGVKD. J gave up 3 bases and V 2 bases, and 1 base lay outside the gene matches. The CDR3 has 14 residues. Donors sampled were nominally healthy, though unrecorded immune exposures were likely. With 60 Vbeta and 13 Jbeta primers, the PCR was carried out. Profiled with immunoSEQ multiplex PCR; TCRdb holds only in-frame clones, not every one. The table records some 170,000 clones, less than 80% of them present only once. This chain uses TRBV10-3 with TRBJ2-7; 10 positions match TRBD2. The TCR sequence derives from a middle-aged man in good health and CMV-seronegative. The sequenced sample consisted of PBMCs. CDR3 nucleotides: TGTGCCATCAGTGAGACTAGCGGGGACTACGAGCAGTACTTC. Its translation is CAISETSGDYEQYF.